A selection of T cell receptor beta chains follows, all from one sample in a study of blood T cell repertoires in COVID-19. Generated by immunoSEQ multiplex PCR, the TCRdb table keeps only in-frame clones and is missing some. The sample records approximately 150,000 clones, around 80% being singletons. The sample was peripheral blood. All receptors derive from a human donor with acute or convalescent COVID-19. The donor label of this sample is uncertain. The conserved cysteine and the conserved F or W are not part of the CDR3 here. The order of the fields is J gene, V gene, CDR3 protein.

j_call: TRBJ2-1
v_call: TRBV29-1
cdr3_aa: SVDTGTGGFGYEQF

j_call: TRBJ2-5
v_call: TRBV11-2
cdr3_aa: ASSFTGTGRGETQY

j_call: TRBJ2-1
v_call: TRBV2
cdr3_aa: ASSARLAGNHNEQF

j_call: TRBJ1-2
v_call: TRBV28
cdr3_aa: ASSLGQVNYGYT

j_call: TRBJ1-2
v_call: TRBV10-3
cdr3_aa: AISDGGSNYGYT

j_call: TRBJ2-6
v_call: TRBV2
cdr3_aa: ASRGEGGLNSGANVLT

j_call: TRBJ2-7
v_call: TRBV28
cdr3_aa: ASRPSEGRSSEQY

j_call: TRBJ1-5
v_call: TRBV30
cdr3_aa: AWSVSISNQPQH

j_call: TRBJ2-2
v_call: TRBV15
cdr3_aa: ATSWDRGNTGELF

j_call: TRBJ1-4
v_call: TRBV4-1
cdr3_aa: ASSQDQARSNEKLF